These 20 T cell receptor beta chains were all obtained from the same sample, sequenced in a study of blood T cell repertoires in COVID-19. Clones were sequenced by immunoSEQ multiplex PCR, and TCRdb holds only the in-frame ones, with some missing. The sample shows about 150,000 clones, roughly 80% of them seen only once. Specimen: peripheral blood. Receptors originate from a man aged 55 to 70 with acute or convalescent COVID-19.

The genes are TRBV4-2 and TRBJ2-7; 8 positions agree with TRBD2. The CDR3 sequence is 16 residues long. Trimming removed 0 bases from V and 2 bases from J; junction bases left unmatched: 6. CDR1 is LGHNA and CDR2 is YNFKEQ in the germline V gene. The CDR3 nucleotides are TGTGCCAGCAGCCAAGATTTAACTAGCGGACCCTACGAGCAGTACTTC. Translating it yields CASSQDLTSGPYEQYF.

The CDR3 sequence is CASRGLVERLYF. The CDR3 DNA reads TGCGCCAGCAGGGGACTAGTCGAAAGACTGTACTTC. The rearrangement uses TRBV23-1 and TRBJ2-7, with 8 bases identical to TRBD2. TRBV23-1 is an ORF, and what it does is uncertain. There are 12 residues in the CDR3. V lost 6 bases to trimming and J lost 12 bases; unmatched junction nucleotides: 10.

Here the CDR3 DNA reads TGTGCCAGCAGTGCCTTCGGGGCGGGGACCACCGGGGAGCTGTTTTTT. This encodes CASSAFGAGTTGELFF. The chain carries TRBV6-2 or TRBV6-3 and TRBJ2-2, with D tentatively TRBD2 (6 bases). Per germline, CDR1 MNHEY and CDR2 SVGEGT. The CDR3 contains 16 residues. Trimming left V 5 bases short and J 4 bases short, with 17 bases between.

The chain has TRBV4-2 and TRBJ2-5, with D maybe TRBD1 (5 bases). This CDR3 region has 15 residues. The V and J ends lost 0 bases and 2 bases respectively, with 10 bases between them. Germline CDR1 is LGHNA and CDR2 is YNFKEQ. CDR3 protein: CASSQELTAQETQYF. Written as DNA, the CDR3 is TGTGCCAGCAGCCAAGAGCTGACAGCGCAAGAGACCCAGTACTTC.

The rearrangement joins TRBV19 to TRBJ2-3, with 7 positions matching TRBD1. CDR1 LNHDA and CDR2 SQIVND come from the germline V gene (reference sequence). The CDR3 runs 15 residues. V lost 5 bases to trimming and J lost 0 bases; unmatched junction nucleotides: 5. CDR3 in DNA: TGTGCCAGTAGTTACAGGGACAGTAGCACAGATACGCAGTATTTT. It specifies CASSYRDSSTDTQYF.

V gene TRBV9 combines with J gene TRBJ1-2; 7 bases are shared with TRBD1. The J segment lost 3 bases and the V segment lost 6 bases, leaving 11 bases of the junction unmatched. This CDR3 region has 15 residues. Germline V lookup: CDR1 SGDLS, CDR2 YYNGEE. The chain's CDR3 is CASTAGGQPHYGYTF. In DNA form, the CDR3 reads TGTGCCAGCACCGCTGGGGGACAGCCCCACTATGGCTACACCTTC.

The V gene is TRBV6-5, the J gene TRBJ1-1; D remains unclear. Trimming left V 0 bases short and J 3 bases short, with 5 bases between. The CDR3 is 13 residues long. The germline CDR1 and CDR2 sequences are MNHEY and SVGAGI. The CDR3 DNA follows: TGTGCCAGCAGTTACTCCCCCTACACTGAAGCTTTCTTT. This translates into CASSYSPYTEAFF.

The count of this clone is one. The rearrangement uses TRBV6-6 and TRBJ2-6; D not resolved. The CDR3 sequence is 14 residues long. Germline CDR1 reads MNHNY; CDR2 reads SVGAGI (reference sequence). V was shortened by 4 bases and J by 4 bases, with 8 bases between the two germline ends. The CDR3 sequence is CASSFRPGANVLTF. For the CDR3, the DNA is TGTGCCAGCAGTTTTCGTCCGGGGGCCAACGTCCTGACTTTC.

V is TRBV19 and J is TRBJ2-3, with 7 positions matching TRBD2. This CDR3 contains 19 residues. Germline V lookup: CDR1 LNHDA, CDR2 SQIVND (reference sequence). V dropped 5 bases and J dropped 1; count of bases not matched to a gene: 18. CDR3 sequence (DNA): TGTGCCAGTAGTCTCTCACCCCTCCTAGCGGTGGGGCGCACAGATACGCAGTATTTT. It encodes CASSLSPLLAVGRTDTQYF.

The chain has TRBV3-1 (or the pseudogene TRBV3-2) and TRBJ2-7; TRBD2 aligns across 7 bases. V lost 1 base, J lost 5 bases, and 14 bases stayed unmatched. The germline V gene has CDR1 LGHDT and CDR2 YNNKEL (reference sequence). The CDR3 has 17 amino acids. This chain's CDR3 is CASSQVPGAGTPNEQYF. In nucleotides, the CDR3 is TGTGCCAGCAGCCAAGTACCGGGAGCGGGGACCCCTAACGAGCAGTACTTC.

The chain carries TRBV19 and TRBJ1-4; the D gene is possibly TRBD1 (6 bases). CDR1 and CDR2 (germline): LNHDA, SQIVND (reference sequence). The CDR3 has 15 residues. Trimming left V 5 bases short and J 14 bases short, with 24 bases between. DNA of the CDR3: TGTGCCAGTAGTCCCCCGAGCCTAGGGGGAAGCAATCTGTTTTTT. Its translation is CASSPPSLGGSNLFF. Variable domain in full (rest from reference TRBV19 and TRBJ1-4): DGGITQSPKYLFRKEGQNVTLSCEQNLNHDAMYWYRQDPGQGLRLIYYSQIVNDFQKGDIAEGYSVSREKKESFPLTVTSAQKNPTAFYLCASSPPSLGGSNLFFGSGTQLSVL.

The chain carries TRBV6-5 and TRBJ1-1; 9 positions match TRBD1. Germline V lookup: CDR1 MNHEY, CDR2 SVGAGI. Trimming at V came to 6 bases and at J to 1 base, leaving 3 bases not matched to a gene. This CDR3 spans 14 amino acids. The CDR3 spells CASRGQGSNTEAFF. CDR3 DNA: TGTGCCAGCAGGGGACAGGGATCGAACACTGAAGCTTTCTTT.

The J gene is TRBJ2-2, the V gene TRBV10-2, with a tentative D call TRBD2 (7 bases). The CDR3 is made up of 17 amino acids. Trimming stripped 4 bases from V and 3 bases from J, with 18 bases between. CDR1 is WSHSY and CDR2 is SAAADI in the germline V gene. CDR3 DNA sequence: TGCGCCAGCAGTGGGGGGGGCGGGAGTCGGTACACCGGGGAGCTGTTTTTT. This sequence encodes CASSGGGGSRYTGELFF.

V gene TRBV9 combines with J gene TRBJ2-1; TRBD2 matches 13 bases. The junction had 15 bases not matched to a gene; V was cut back by 5 bases and J by 13 bases. CDR3 length: 16 residues. The V gene's germline CDR1 is SGDLS and CDR2 YYNGEE. The CDR3 reads CASSPPGLAGSGAQFF. As DNA, the CDR3 is TGTGCCAGCAGTCCTCCGGGACTAGCGGGGTCCGGAGCTCAGTTCTTC. Looking up the rest from reference TRBV9 and TRBJ2-1 gives the full variable domain: DSGVTQTPKHLITATGQRVTLRCSPRSGDLSVYWYQQSLDQGLQFLIQYYNGEERAKGNILERFSAQQFPDLHSELNLSSLELGDSALYFCASSPPGLAGSGAQFFGPGTRLTVL.

The chain carries TRBV5-1 and TRBJ2-1; 7 nucleotides agree with TRBD2. The CDR3 spans 17 residues. The germline CDR1 and CDR2 sequences are SGHRS and YFSETQ. Trimming took 1 base from V and 7 from J; bases not matched to a gene: 14. The CDR3 nucleotides are TGCGCCAGCAGCTTGACGGCTAGCGGCACCCGAGAAAATGAGCAGTTCTTC. It is translated as CASSLTASGTRENEQFF.

The chain is built from TRBV10-3 and TRBJ2-7, with D perhaps TRBD1 (6 bases). CDR1 and CDR2 from the germline V gene are ENHRY and SYGVKD. The CDR3 extends over 13 amino acids. V lost 9 bases and J lost 3, with 15 bases in between. CDR3 sequence: CAIQDSNGYEQYF. In DNA, the CDR3 is TGTGCCATTCAGGACAGCAATGGCTACGAGCAGTACTTC.

The chain combines TRBV5-4 with TRBJ2-1; D might be TRBD2 (7 bases). The CDR3 is 11 amino acids. Germline V gene data show CDR1 as SGHNT and CDR2 as YYREEE (reference sequence). Between the trimmed V and J ends, which lost 10 bases and 6 bases, there was a span of 11 bases. The CDR3, as DNA: TGTGCCTCGAGGGGGGGCAATGAGCAGTTCTTC. The encoded protein is CASRGGNEQFF. Complete variable domain (other parts from reference TRBV5-4 and TRBJ2-1): ETGVTQSPTHLIKTRGQQVTLRCSSQSGHNTVSWYQQALGQGPQFIFQYYREEENGRGNFPPRFSGLQFPNYSSELNVNALELDDSALYLCASRGGNEQFFGPGTRLTVL.

The rearrangement uses TRBV19 and TRBJ2-5; 10 bases line up with TRBD1. Germline values: CDR1 LNHDA, CDR2 SQIVND (reference sequence). The CDR3 runs 15 residues. Losses at the gene ends were 5 bases for V and 2 bases for J; bases not matched to a gene: 5. The CDR3 sequence is CASSLGQGRQETQYF. The CDR3 bases are TGTGCCAGTAGTCTGGGACAGGGGAGACAAGAGACCCAGTACTTC.

V is TRBV28 and J is TRBJ2-7; D is unresolved. Between the trimmed V and J ends, which lost 5 bases and 1 base, there was a span of 15 bases. The CDR3 has 15 residues. Germline V gene data show CDR1 as MDHEN and CDR2 as SYDVKM. The CDR3 bases are TGTGCCAGCAGTCCCCGTGGGCAGTTATCCTACGAGCAGTACTTC. As protein: CASSPRGQLSYEQYF. The full variable domain, completed using reference TRBV28 and TRBJ2-7, is DVKVTQSSRYLVKRTGEKVFLECVQDMDHENMFWYRQDPGLGLRLIYFSYDVKMKEKGDIPEGYSVSREKKERFSLILESASTNQTSMYLCASSPRGQLSYEQYFGPGTRLTVT.

The J gene is TRBJ2-2, the V gene TRBV6-6, with 9 bases matching TRBD1. Germline CDR1 is MNHNY and CDR2 is SVGAGI (reference sequence). CDR3 size: 16 residues. The ends lost 6 bases at V and 0 bases at J; junction bases unmatched: 5. The CDR3 here is CASRGGQGTNTGELFF. The CDR3, as DNA: TGTGCCAGCAGGGGGGGACAGGGAACGAACACCGGGGAGCTGTTTTTT.